One and the same sample provided the 31 T cell receptor beta chains below, sequenced in a study of technical replicates of blood from several donors. Sequencing was performed with immunoSEQ multiplex PCR; in TCRdb, only in-frame clones are kept and a portion is missing. The sample lists 70,000 to 95,000 clones, over 85% occurring once. The sequenced sample was T cells isolated from PBMCs. The receptors originated from a human donor in good health.

The chain links TRBV30 to TRBJ1-5, with 8 bases lining up with TRBD1. Per the germline V gene, CDR1 is GTSNPN and CDR2 is SVGIG (reference sequence). V trimming: 2 bases; J trimming: 5 bases; junction bases outside the gene matches: 8. The CDR3 sequence is 15 residues long. CDR3 in DNA: TGTGCCTGGAGTCAGGACAGGGCCAGGGATCAGCCCCAGCATTTT. Its translation: CAWSQDRARDQPQHF.

This chain connects TRBV5-3 to TRBJ1-5, with TRBD1 as a possible D gene (5 bases). TRBV5-3 is identified as an open reading frame with a role that is uncertain. This CDR3 contains 15 residues. Trimming cost V 0 bases and J 4 bases, with 11 bases left between them. This CDR3 is CARSLDRPSNQPQHF. In DNA, the CDR3 is TGTGCCAGAAGCTTGGACAGGCCGTCTAATCAGCCCCAGCATTTT.

CDR3 protein: CAISAQGPNSGNTIYF. CDR3 DNA sequence: TGTGCCATCAGTGCGCAGGGGCCCAACTCTGGAAACACCATATATTTT. The genes are TRBV10-3 and TRBJ1-3; weak D call: TRBD1 (6 bases). CDR1 ENHRY and CDR2 SYGVKD come from the germline V gene. The CDR3 extends over 16 amino acids. V was clipped by 4 bases and J by 0 bases, with 13 bases between them.

This clone was counted only a few times. This chain links TRBV6-1 with TRBJ2-2; possibly TRBD1 for D (5 bases). Trimming cost V 4 bases and J 7 bases, with 16 bases left between them. CDR1 MNHNS and CDR2 SASEGT come from the germline V gene. The CDR3 runs to 15 residues. This chain's CDR3 is CASSVTLVTGGELFF. CDR3 in DNA: TGTGCCAGCAGTGTCACGTTAGTCACAGGCGGGGAGCTGTTTTTT.

This clone occurred once. This sequence joins TRBV2 and TRBJ1-2; 8 positions agree with TRBD1. The CDR3 length is 14 residues. Per the germline V gene, CDR1 is SNHLY and CDR2 is FYNNEI. J gave up 3 bases and V 6 bases, and 6 bases lay outside the gene matches. Here the CDR3 reads CASSTQGADYGYTF. The CDR3, as DNA: TGTGCCAGCAGCACTCAGGGGGCGGACTATGGCTACACCTTC.

The chain uses TRBV5-1 and TRBJ1-4; no firm D call. CDR3 length: 14 residues. CDR1 and CDR2 (germline): SGHRS, YFSETQ. V was pared by 5 bases and J by 5 bases, with 13 bases between. The CDR3 here is CASRDPAGNEKLFF. The DNA for the CDR3 is TGCGCCAGCAGAGATCCTGCGGGGAATGAAAAACTGTTTTTT.

The chain uses TRBV12-2 and TRBJ2-7; the tabulated D call, TRBD2, remains unverified against the DNA. TRBV12-2 is deemed a pseudogene. This CDR3 is built from 15 residues. CDR3 coding DNA: TGTGCAAGTCGCCCGCCACTAGCGAATATACGAGGGCAGTACTTC. Translation: CASRPPLANIRGQYF.

The rearrangement links TRBV29-1 to TRBJ2-1; D perhaps matches TRBD2 (7 bases). CDR1 is SQVTM and CDR2 is ANQGSEA in the germline V gene. This CDR3 spans 11 amino acids. V was shortened by 6 bases and J by 16 bases, with 19 bases between the two germline ends. In nucleotides, the CDR3 is TGCAGCGTCCCCTCGGGGGGCCTATTTTTCTTC. Its translation is CSVPSGGLFFF.

This clone was found once. This chain joins TRBV2 and TRBJ1-5; 7 positions agree with TRBD1. CDR3 size: 14 residues. With V trimmed by 6 bases and J by 6 bases, 8 bases remained unmatched. Germline lookup yields CDR1 SNHLY and CDR2 FYNNEI. The CDR3 reads CASSRGGATQPQHF. CDR3 in DNA: TGTGCCAGCAGCAGAGGGGGCGCTACTCAGCCCCAGCATTTT.

The chain joins TRBV19 to TRBJ1-3, with D possibly matching TRBD1 (6 bases). Trimming pared 3 bases from V and 4 bases from J, leaving 19 bases between. Germline CDR1 and CDR2: LNHDA and SQIVND (reference sequence). The CDR3 runs to 17 residues. This CDR3 reads CASSIPLDRFRGNTIYF. The CDR3 DNA follows: TGTGCCAGTAGTATCCCATTGGACAGATTCCGCGGAAACACCATATATTTT.

This clone was detected only a few times. The chain recombines TRBV4-2 with TRBJ2-3; 10 positions match TRBD2. Losses at the gene ends were 1 base for V and 5 bases for J; bases not matched to a gene: 21. The germline gives CDR1 LGHNA, CDR2 YNFKEQ. The CDR3 is 21 amino acids. CDR3 residues: CASSQAFPDRVGTSDGDTQYF. CDR3 nucleotide sequence: TGTGCCAGCAGCCAAGCATTTCCGGACAGGGTCGGGACTAGCGATGGAGATACGCAGTATTTT.

The chain has TRBV7-9 and TRBJ1-1, with D maybe TRBD1 (6 bases). CDR1 and CDR2 (germline): SEHNR, FQNEAQ (reference sequence). This CDR3 region has 16 residues. Trimming removed 6 bases from V and 1 base from J, with 18 bases in between. CDR3 sequence: CASSRRGGLSNTEAFF. Written as DNA, the CDR3 is TGTGCCAGCAGTCGAAGGGGGGGTCTTTCGAACACTGAAGCTTTCTTT. The whole variable domain, filled in from reference TRBV7-9 and TRBJ1-1, reads DTGVSQNPRHKITKRGQNVTFRCDPISEHNRLYWYRQTLGQGPEFLTYFQNEAQLEKSRLLSDRFSAERPKGSFSTLEIQRTEQGDSAMYLCASSRRGGLSNTEAFFGQGTRLTVV.

The chain combines TRBV6-1 with TRBJ2-7; 8 bases fit TRBD1. Germline CDR1 MNHNS, CDR2 SASEGT. The CDR3 is 15 amino acids. V was pared by 1 base and J by 3 bases, with 5 bases of the junction left unmatched. The CDR3 DNA reads TGTGCCAGCAGTGAAGGGACAGGGCCCGTCTACGAGCAGTACTTC. Its translation is CASSEGTGPVYEQYF.

This clone occurred a few times. The chain uses TRBV10-3 and TRBJ1-1, with D uncertain. Germline V lookup: CDR1 ENHRY, CDR2 SYGVKD. CDR3 length: 13 residues. V lost 4 bases to trimming and J lost 4 bases, with 10 bases between them. The CDR3 DNA follows: TGTGCCATCAGTGTTGGGGAGGTCACTGAAGCTTTCTTT. Translated: CAISVGEVTEAFF.

The J gene is TRBJ1-2, the V gene TRBV6-5; weak D call: TRBD1 (5 bases). The CDR3 is 15 residues long. Germline V gene data show CDR1 as MNHEY and CDR2 as SVGAGI. V gave up 5 bases and J gave up 8 bases, with 21 bases separating them. CDR3 in DNA: TGTGCCAGCAGTAACCCACAGGTGGGAACCCTCGGCTACACCTTC. Translation: CASSNPQVGTLGYTF.

This sequence joins TRBV5-1 and TRBJ2-2, with D unclear. Germline V lookup: CDR1 SGHRS, CDR2 YFSETQ. The ends were cut back, 4 bases at V and 0 bases at J, with 7 bases in the middle. This CDR3 has 14 amino acids. The CDR3 region has the DNA TGCGCCAGCAGCCCCGCGTCGAACACCGGGGAGCTGTTTTTT. It encodes CASSPASNTGELFF.

Notes on this clone: At the DNA level, this CDR3 is encoded by other sequences in the same sample as well. The chain employs TRBV9 and TRBJ1-2; D may be TRBD1 (5 bases). CDR3 length: 14 amino acids. V lost 0 bases to trimming and J lost 8 bases, with 14 bases between them. CDR1 SGDLS and CDR2 YYNGEE come from the germline V gene. The CDR3 DNA reads TGTGCCAGCAGCGTAGGTCCAGGGTCGGACGGCTACACCTTC. Translation gives CASSVGPGSDGYTF.

This clone was seen only once. The rearrangement uses TRBV11-3 and TRBJ2-3; D may be TRBD2 (6 bases). CDR3 length: 16 amino acids. Germline-derived CDR1 and CDR2 are SGHNT and YENEEA. The V end lost 2 bases, the J end lost 4 bases, and 16 bases lay between the germline ends. CDR3 DNA: TGTGCCAGCAGCTTAAAAACACTAGGAGGGTCAGATACGCAGTATTTT. Amino acid sequence: CASSLKTLGGSDTQYF. Drawing the rest from reference TRBV11-3 and TRBJ2-3, the complete variable domain is EAGVVQSPRYKIIEKKQPVAFWCNPISGHNTLYWYLQNLGQGPELLIRYENEEAVDDSQLPKDRFSAERLKGVDSTLKIQPAELGDSAVYLCASSLKTLGGSDTQYFGPGTRLTVL.

The chain is built from TRBV9 and TRBJ1-4, with D unresolved. The CDR3 consists of 18 residues. The V gene lost 0 bases and the J gene lost 0 bases, with 15 bases spanning the gap. CDR1 is SGDLS and CDR2 is YYNGEE in the germline V gene. Here the CDR3 DNA reads TGTGCCAGCAGCGTAGGACGGCCGAGGACTGCAACTAATGAAAAACTGTTTTTT. Its translation: CASSVGRPRTATNEKLFF.

The chain employs TRBV10-1 and TRBJ2-2; D might be TRBD2 (5 bases). This CDR3 is 17 amino acids long. The germline CDR1 and CDR2 sequences are WNHNN and SYGVQD (reference sequence). The V end lost 0 bases, the J end lost 5 bases, and 16 bases lay between the germline ends. The CDR3 nucleotides are TGCGCCAGCAGTGAGTCTGTCGGGGAGTGGTTTACCGGGGAGCTGTTTTTT. Amino acids: CASSESVGEWFTGELFF.

V and J are TRBV7-9 and TRBJ2-3, with 10 nucleotides matching TRBD2. The CDR3 consists of 16 residues. Trimming cost V 9 bases and J 2 bases; bases outside gene matches: 11. CDR1 is SEHNR and CDR2 is FQNEAQ in the germline V gene (reference sequence). The CDR3 coding sequence is TGTGCCAGTAGTTTAGGAGGACTAGCGGACACAGATACGCAGTATTTT. Translation gives CASSLGGLADTDTQYF.

The chain is built from TRBV15 and TRBJ2-7; TRBD1 matches at 8 bases. Germline lookup yields CDR1 LNHNV and CDR2 YYDKDF (reference sequence). This CDR3 contains 14 residues. V lost 5 bases and J lost 3; bases outside the gene matches: 6. The CDR3 sequence is CATSLAGGYYEQYF. The CDR3 coding sequence is TGTGCCACCAGCCTTGCAGGGGGCTACTACGAGCAGTACTTC.

This clone was picked up one time. V gene TRBV2 combines with J gene TRBJ2-3; perhaps TRBD2 as D (6 bases). The CDR3 contains 15 residues. The germline CDR1 and CDR2 sequences are SNHLY and FYNNEI. V gave up 1 base and J gave up 4 bases, with 12 bases separating them. The CDR3 loop reads CASSEGGDSSDTQYF. DNA of the CDR3: TGTGCCAGCAGTGAAGGCGGGGATAGTTCAGATACGCAGTATTTT.

The chain combines TRBV19 with TRBJ2-5; TRBD1 matches 7 bases. Germline loops: CDR1 LNHDA, CDR2 SQIVND (reference sequence). J gave up 2 bases and V 1 base, and 1 base lay outside the gene matches. The CDR3 runs 14 residues. The CDR3 bases are TGTGCCAGTAGTATAGGGACAGGTCAAGAGACCCAGTACTTC. Translated, it gives CASSIGTGQETQYF.

The chain carries TRBV19 and TRBJ2-2, with D perhaps matching TRBD2 (5 bases). CDR1 is LNHDA, CDR2 SQIVND, per germline (reference sequence). With 7 bases removed from V and 1 base from J, the gap between germline ends came to 25 bases. The CDR3 loop spans 19 amino acids. This chain's CDR3 is CASTRSPSSSTKNTGELFF. The CDR3 region has the DNA TGTGCCAGTACTCGATCCCCATCTAGCTCGACAAAGAACACCGGGGAGCTGTTTTTT.

J is TRBJ1-1 and V is TRBV7-9; no clear D gene. The CDR3 runs to 16 residues. Germline lookup yields CDR1 SEHNR and CDR2 FQNEAQ (reference sequence). Trimming pared 5 bases from V and 1 base from J, leaving 17 bases between. CDR3 bases: TGTGCCAGCAGCGTGCCGGACTTAGAATCGAACACTGAAGCTTTCTTT. Encoded protein: CASSVPDLESNTEAFF.

The gene calls are TRBV7-9 and TRBJ1-4; no clear D gene. Deletions cut 2 bases from V and 6 bases from J, with 13 bases between. The CDR3 spans 15 residues. Per germline, CDR1 SEHNR and CDR2 FQNEAQ (reference sequence). CDR3 coding DNA: TGTGCCAGCAGCTTACCACGGGGTGTGGATGAAAAACTGTTTTTT. The encoded protein is CASSLPRGVDEKLFF.

The V and J genes are TRBV10-3 and TRBJ2-2; D is possibly TRBD1 (6 bases). V gave up 6 bases and J gave up 3 bases, with 14 bases separating them. The CDR3 covers 15 residues. Germline loops: CDR1 ENHRY, CDR2 SYGVKD. The CDR3 nucleotides are TGTGCCATCAGGGGAACAGGGTGGGACACCGGGGAGCTGTTTTTT. It specifies CAIRGTGWDTGELFF.

CDR3 protein: CASSIAGTGAYGYTF. CDR3 sequence (DNA): TGTGCCAGCAGCATAGCCGGGACAGGGGCCTATGGCTACACCTTC. The gene calls are TRBV7-3 and TRBJ1-2, with TRBD1 matching over 10 bases. The length of the CDR3 is 15 residues. V lost 5 bases, J lost 4 bases, and 7 bases stayed unmatched. Germline V gene data show CDR1 as SGHTA and CDR2 as FQGTGA.

The V and J genes are TRBV5-1 and TRBJ1-1, with no clear D. Germline V gives CDR1 SGHRS, CDR2 YFSETQ. The CDR3 loop spans 13 amino acids. V lost 5 bases and J 2 bases, leaving 10 bases between the germline ends. This chain's CDR3 is CASREARNTEAFF. For the CDR3, the DNA is TGCGCCAGCAGGGAGGCGAGAAACACTGAAGCTTTCTTT.

This chain joins TRBV6-1 and TRBJ2-1; tentatively, D is TRBD1 (6 bases). CDR1 and CDR2 from the germline V gene are MNHNS and SASEGT. The CDR3 has 15 amino acids. V was pared by 4 bases and J by 8 bases, with 18 bases between. Here the CDR3 reads CASSGPSTGRDEQFF. For the CDR3, the DNA is TGTGCCAGCAGTGGACCGTCAACAGGGAGAGATGAGCAGTTCTTC.